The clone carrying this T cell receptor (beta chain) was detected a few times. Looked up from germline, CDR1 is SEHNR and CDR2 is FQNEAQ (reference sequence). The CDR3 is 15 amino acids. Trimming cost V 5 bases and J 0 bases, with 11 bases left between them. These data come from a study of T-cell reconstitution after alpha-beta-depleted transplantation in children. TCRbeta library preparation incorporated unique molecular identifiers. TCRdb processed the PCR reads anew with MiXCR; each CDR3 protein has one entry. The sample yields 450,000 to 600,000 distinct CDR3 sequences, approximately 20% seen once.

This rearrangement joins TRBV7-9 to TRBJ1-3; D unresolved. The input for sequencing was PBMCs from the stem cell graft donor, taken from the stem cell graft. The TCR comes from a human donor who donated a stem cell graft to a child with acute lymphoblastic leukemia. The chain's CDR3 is CASSLSEASGNTIYF. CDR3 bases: TGTGCCAGCAGCCTCAGTGAAGCCTCTGGAAACACCATATATTTT.